The following is a TCR beta chain sequence with its context. Its antigen is as yet unknown. The data derive from a study of OX40 agonist ivuxolimab in advanced cancers. With 5 bases clipped from V and 6 bases from J, the junction kept 6 bases outside the gene matches. Germline assignment: CDR1 WNHNN and CDR2 SYGVQD (reference sequence). The CDR3 runs 15 residues. General study results and limits: CD8+ T cells (on average) carried more expanded clones than CD4+ T cells.

The data were produced by immunoSEQ multiplex PCR, yet TCRdb's version contains in-frame clones alone and is incomplete. Of about 36,000 clones in the sample, around 90% were seen once. The TCR originated in an adult with an advanced solid tumor such as melanoma, head and neck, liver or kidney cancer. The specimen comprised CD4+ or CD8+ T cells sorted from blood, sampled in a trial of the OX40 agonist ivuxolimab. This chain joins TRBV10-1 and TRBJ2-1; 11 bases fit TRBD2. The CDR3 coding sequence is TGCGCCAGCAGTTTGGGACTAGCGGTGGGCAATGAGCAGTTCTTC. It codes for CASSLGLAVGNEQFF.